The sequence of this TCR beta chain was determined in a study of regulatory T cells in long-lasting Graves disease (dated by TCRdb to the early 2020s). About the full investigation: Newly diagnosed Graves' disease patients had taken antithyroid drugs for less than 3 months. This study used TCR sequencing and RNA sequencing of peripheral blood to compare persistent Graves' disease patients against newly diagnosed Graves' disease patients. The study was registered as a clinical trial and conducted in China. A total of roughly 33 samples were covered by TCR sequencing, comprising approximately 13 persistent and roughly 20 newly diagnosed Graves' disease patients.

The protocol used for the library was multiplex PCR. TCRdb shows the sequencer as Illumina HiSeq 4000. TCR beta libraries were built with iRepertoire HTBI primers and Arm-PCR amplification of CDR3 regions. PCR products were gel purified before sequencing. The authors processed their data as follows. Gene usage analysis of CDR3 amino acid clonotypes relied on the 62 TRBV and about 15 TRBJ segments identified across samples. COPE and FqMerger were used to merge the filtered high-quality paired reads into contigs. BLAST was used to align contigs to IMGT TRBV, TRBD and TRBJ reference genes, and CDR3 was defined according to IMGT. Any clonotype with a frequency above 0.1% was counted as a highly expanded clone. Shannon entropy was used to measure repertoire diversity, and the Gini coefficient was used to measure V-J evenness. A clonotype found in more than one individual was treated as public. TCRdb took the public reads, trimmed them with fastp at Q25, ran MiXCR for clone calling and kept in-frame beta chains. Rows with a matching CDR3 protein are joined into one entry that keeps the most common DNA and genes. TCRdb's processing, not the authors', yielded these V and J calls. The sample table shows hundreds of thousands of distinct CDR3 sequences, and 15% to 20% are seen once. The top ten clones comprise around a sixth of the sample.

The paper's findings and limits, for the study overall: Persistent Graves' disease patients showed lower TCR Shannon entropy and fewer highly expanded clones than newly diagnosed patients, suggesting clonal expansion. More public clonotypes were shared among persistent patients (more than 2,500) than among newly diagnosed patients (approximately 930). Because the primary lesion, thyroid tissue, could not be accessed, the study looked at peripheral blood alone. The authors noted that the small sample size was a limitation that may lower accuracy. Sequencing and analysis were restricted to the TCR beta chain.

The intended sense of this specimen's time point label: newly diagnosed GD, antithyroid drugs for less than 3 months. RNA was extracted from PBMCs in TRIzol for both TCR sequencing and RNA sequencing. Graves' disease was diagnosed according to American Thyroid Association guidelines. Recruitment of patients was carried out at an endocrinology department in Xi'an, China. Each patient gave approximately 9 milliliters of peripheral blood, collected in an EDTA anticoagulant tube. PBMCs were isolated by Ficoll Paque Plus density gradient separation without further T cell sorting. An Agilent 2100 Bioanalyzer and agarose gel were used to check RNA quality, and a NanoDrop 2000 was used to measure RNA concentration. The table lists this clonotype with many counts. Its antigen remains unidentified. No base-level quality is on record; no much larger clone is a single base apart. This sample also belongs to another study, concerning T cells in Graves' hyperthyroidism and ophthalmopathy. As that second study puts it: A patient counted as having stable Graves' hyperthyroidism if no progression to ophthalmopathy occurred over 18 months of follow-up. Hyperthyroidism patients were newly diagnosed, with disease duration under 2 months, and aged 18 to 65 years. Any patient with an uncontrolled infection, another autoimmune disease, pregnancy or lactation was excluded. Diagnoses were based on clinical symptoms, serum thyroxine and TRAb, thyroid ultrasound and orbital computed tomography. The first round of RT-PCR for the TCR CDR3 was performed with the HTBI primer set and the Qiagen OneStep RT-PCR kit. Most expanded thyroid clonotypes (frequency above 0.001) were also detected in blood, a finding suggesting that blood repertoires may reflect thyroid immune responses. In cross-validation, a model built on a 13 V-J signature told ophthalmopathy apart from stable hyperthyroidism with about 90% sensitivity and around 81% specificity, and in testing the same model reached 80%/75%. In validation, progression to ophthalmopathy was predicted by the model with nearly 71% sensitivity and 72.22% specificity, a median of roughly 6.4 months before onset. TCR V-J signatures able to tell the groups apart were searched for in a discovery cohort of 90 to 100 patients, of whom over 40 had Graves' ophthalmopathy and 57 had stable Graves' hyperthyroidism. Whether ophthalmopathy could be predicted prospectively was tested in an independent validation cohort made up of some 20 hyperthyroidism patients plus 17 patients who later progressed to ophthalmopathy. The 85 to 100 discovery patients were divided at random into training and test sets in a 7:3 ratio. The study also compared thyroid tissue and blood T-cell repertoires from five or six Graves' hyperthyroidism patients. After sampling, hyperthyroidism patients received methimazole starting at 30 mg daily, and ophthalmopathy patients received high-dose intravenous methylprednisolone. A second multiplex PCR round built the libraries, followed by size selection and purification. Libraries were sequenced paired-end with 100 bp reads on an Illumina HiSeq2000. Raw data were processed with SOAPnuke, discarding reads with adapters, uncalled bases, mean Phred below 15, or no exact constant-primer or identifier match. High-quality paired reads were merged with COPE v1.2.5, and unique nucleotide sequences were defined as clonotypes. MiTCR v1.1 was used to align the clonotypes against IMGT TRBV, TRBD and TRBJ reference segments. The analysis included only V-J combinations with a frequency above 0.0001, which together covered approximately 99% of the repertoires. A TCS score was defined as the ratio between F50 (clonal expansion) and ExV (chaos), using BLOSUM62-based TCRdist between CDR3 peptides within each V-J. Welch's t-statistics and random forest reduced 500 to 650 V-J features to 10 to 15, which were used in a naive Bayes classifier (R e1071). Sample size was not statistically predetermined, and investigators were not blinded to group allocation. According to the paper, TCR Vbeta CDR3 sequencing was carried out on 135 peripheral blood samples, which came from fewer than 50 ophthalmopathy, under 85 hyperthyroidism and approximately 17 progressor patients.

Sequencing used peripheral blood mononuclear cells (PBMCs), obtained at new diagnosis, from a patient treated with antithyroid drugs. The TCR originated in a woman aged 25 to 39 with Graves disease. Donor details come from another sample of the same person, matched by shared clones.

The CDR3 protein sequence reads: CASRRQESTGELFF. The DNA sequence is given as TGCGCCAGCAGACGACAGGAGAGCACCGGGGAGCTGTTTTTT. The rearranged segments are TRBV5-1 and TRBJ2-2; TRBD1 is perhaps the D gene, given 6 matching bases. The junction shows trimming of 5 bases on V and 4 bases on J, plus 12 bases between the germline ends. The CDR3 measures 14 amino acids from cysteine to phenylalanine. Of the read, only the CDR3 DNA is kept; its 42 bases are in frame from base 1. Based on the germline V gene, the CDR1 and CDR2 sequences are SGHRS and YFSETQ.